The 19 T cell receptor beta chains below all came from one sample that was sequenced in a study of CD8+CD57+ T cells in acquired aplastic anemia. Genomic DNA templated the TCR beta VDJ and CDR3 profiling. TCRdb passed the reads through MiXCR, listing each CDR3 protein once. The repertoire holds 42,000 or so distinct CDR3 sequences, with around 67% as singletons. The sequencing sample was made of sorted CD4+, CD8+, or CD8+CD57+ T cells (not recorded which) from PBMCs. Receptors were obtained from a human donor in good health, serving as a control.

This clonotype was found a few times. The V call is TRBV15, the J call TRBJ1-3; D is ambiguous. This CDR3 comprises 14 residues. The V end was cut by 1 base, the J end by 3 bases, with 7 bases between. Per the germline V gene, CDR1 is LNHNV and CDR2 is YYDKDF (reference sequence). The CDR3: CATSRGYSGNTIYF. The CDR3 DNA sequence: TGTGCCACCAGCAGAGGTTACAGTGGAAACACCATATATTTT.

Many counts were recorded for this clonotype. The chain couples TRBV12-3 or TRBV12-4 to TRBJ1-3; D is unresolved. This CDR3 is built from 13 residues. Trimming took 1 base from V and 0 from J, leaving 1 base between them. This CDR3 is CASSLGSGNTIYF. The CDR3 DNA reads TGTGCCAGCAGTTTAGGCTCTGGAAACACCATATATTTT.

In this sample, this clonotype is medium-sized. The DNA of the CDR3 is TGTGCCAGTAGTATAGATGGGGCCAGATCGGAATACGAGCAGTACTTC. Translated, it gives CASSIDGARSEYEQYF. The chain uses TRBV19 and TRBJ2-7; perhaps TRBD1 as D (5 bases). With 0 bases removed from V and 4 bases from J, the gap between germline ends came to 16 bases. CDR1 LNHDA and CDR2 SQIVND come from the germline V gene (reference sequence). The CDR3 is 16 residues long. The whole variable domain, filled in from reference TRBV19 and TRBJ2-7, reads DGGITQSPKYLFRKEGQNVTLSCEQNLNHDAMYWYRQDPGQGLRLIYYSQIVNDFQKGDIAEGYSVSREKKESFPLTVTSAQKNPTAFYLCASSIDGARSEYEQYFGPGTRLTVT.

The table lists this clonotype with many counts. The gene calls are TRBV13 and TRBJ2-6, with 8 nucleotides matching TRBD1. The junction had 5 bases not matched to a gene; V was cut back by 3 bases and J by 1 base. The CDR3 totals 17 residues. Germline V gene lookup returns CDR1 PRHDT and CDR2 FYEKMQ (reference sequence). The DNA for the CDR3 is TGTGCCAGCAGCTTTGGGACAGGCCTATCTGGGGCCAACGTCCTGACTTTC. Translated, it gives CASSFGTGLSGANVLTF.

The V and J genes are TRBV2 and TRBJ2-1, with D hard to call. V was trimmed by 8 bases and J by 3 bases, leaving 8 bases between them. Germline V lookup: CDR1 SNHLY, CDR2 FYNNEI. The CDR3 is 12 amino acids. The DNA of the CDR3 is TGTGCCAGCGGACCCGACTACAATGAGCAGTTCTTC. Translated: CASGPDYNEQFF.

This clonotype was seen only a few times. V gene TRBV25-1 combines with J gene TRBJ2-7, with a tentative D call TRBD1 (5 bases). Germline CDR1 reads MGHDK; CDR2 reads SYGVNS. The CDR3 covers 13 residues. Trimming cost V 1 base and J 5 bases, with 9 bases left between them. This CDR3 reads CASSEFVTDEQYF. In DNA form, the CDR3 reads TGTGCCAGCAGTGAATTTGTGACAGACGAGCAGTACTTC.

This clonotype was counted ten times or more. The chain's CDR3 is CASSYSPGQSSYEQYF. The DNA of the CDR3 is TGTGCCAGCAGTTACTCACCGGGACAGAGCTCCTACGAGCAGTACTTC. The rearrangement uses TRBV6-5 and TRBJ2-7; 7 positions agree with TRBD1. V dropped 0 bases and J dropped 0; count of bases not matched to a gene: 5. The CDR3 length is 16 residues. Germline-derived CDR1 and CDR2 are MNHEY and SVGAGI.

The V and J genes are TRBV19 and TRBJ2-5, with D perhaps TRBD2 (5 bases). Per the germline V gene, CDR1 is LNHDA and CDR2 is SQIVND (reference sequence). The CDR3 contains 15 residues. The V end lost 5 bases, the J end lost 5 bases, and 18 bases lay between the germline ends. The CDR3 DNA follows: TGTGCCAGTAGTGCGGGTAGGGAAGGTTACGAGACCCAGTACTTC. Protein product: CASSAGREGYETQYF.

The chain uses TRBV5-6 and TRBJ2-5, with D tentatively TRBD2 (6 bases). Trimming shortened V by 2 bases and J by 5 bases, and 10 bases separated the two germline ends. This CDR3 comprises 13 residues. Germline V gives CDR1 SGHDT, CDR2 YYEEEE. CDR3 protein: CASSFRGRETQYF. As DNA, the CDR3 is TGTGCCAGCAGCTTTCGGGGGAGGGAGACCCAGTACTTC.

As DNA, the CDR3 is TGTGCCACCAGCAGAGAGCCCGGGCTAGATACGCAGTATTTT. Protein sequence: CATSREPGLDTQYF. The chain combines TRBV15 with TRBJ2-3; no definite D call. This CDR3 comprises 14 residues. The V gene's germline CDR1 is LNHNV and CDR2 YYDKDF (reference sequence). V lost 0 bases and J 5 bases, leaving 9 bases between the germline ends.

DNA of the CDR3: TGTGCCAGCAGGGGACTAGCGGGGGCCGAGGAGACCCAGTACTTC. It translates to CASRGLAGAEETQYF. The gene calls are TRBV2 and TRBJ2-5, with 14 bases aligning to TRBD2. CDR1 SNHLY and CDR2 FYNNEI come from the germline V gene. The ends lost 6 bases at V and 5 bases at J; junction bases unmatched: 5. CDR3 size: 15 residues.

This clonotype was seen at least ten times. The genes are TRBV3-1 and TRBJ1-5; D gene uncertain. V lost 0 bases to trimming and J lost 0 bases, with 12 bases between them. CDR1 is LGHDT, CDR2 YNNKEL, per germline (reference sequence). The CDR3 sequence is 17 residues long. DNA of the CDR3: TGTGCCAGCAGCCAAGATAAAACTGCAGATAGCAATCAGCCCCAGCATTTT. This translates into CASSQDKTADSNQPQHF. Variable domain in full (rest from reference TRBV3-1 and TRBJ1-5): DTAVSQTPKYLVTQMGNDKSIKCEQNLGHDTMYWYKQDSKKFLKIMFSYNNKELIINETVPNRFSPKSPDKAHLNLHINSLELGDSAVYFCASSQDKTADSNQPQHFGDGTRLSIL.

The chain combines TRBV7-6 with TRBJ2-7; D perhaps matches TRBD2 (5 bases). Trimming removed 3 bases from V and 2 bases from J, with 8 bases in between. The CDR3 length is 13 residues. Germline loops: CDR1 SGHVS, CDR2 FNYEAQ. The chain's CDR3 is CASSLKLAYEQYF. The CDR3 coding sequence is TGTGCCAGCAGCTTGAAACTAGCCTACGAGCAGTACTTC. Supplemented by reference TRBV7-6 and TRBJ2-7, the full variable domain reads GAGVSQSPRYKVTKRGQDVALRCDPISGHVSLYWYRQALGQGPEFLTYFNYEAQQDKSGLPNDRFSAERPEGSISTLTIQRTEQRDSAMYRCASSLKLAYEQYFGPGTRLTVT.

This sequence joins TRBV27 and TRBJ1-5; D uncertain. The germline V and J ends were trimmed by 5 bases and 0 bases, with 11 bases remaining between them. Germline lookup yields CDR1 MNHEY and CDR2 SMNVEV (reference sequence). This CDR3 comprises 15 residues. The CDR3 loop reads CASSPNTYSNQPQHF. In nucleotides, the CDR3 is TGTGCCAGCAGTCCTAATACCTATAGCAATCAGCCCCAGCATTTT.

This clonotype appeared many times. V gene TRBV4-1 combines with J gene TRBJ2-7; no firm D call. Germline lookup yields CDR1 MGHRA and CDR2 YSYEKL. Between the trimmed V and J ends, which lost 0 bases and 0 bases, there was a span of 6 bases. CDR3 length: 14 amino acids. The CDR3 coding sequence is TGCGCCAGCAGCCAAGAAGGGATCTCCTACGAGCAGTACTTC. It codes for CASSQEGISYEQYF.

Ten or more counts support this clonotype. The gene calls are TRBV6-2 or TRBV6-3 and TRBJ2-3; 13 bases line up with TRBD2. Germline V gives CDR1 MNHEY, CDR2 SVGEGT. This CDR3 comprises 19 residues. With V trimmed by 2 bases and J by 0 bases, 8 bases remained unmatched. Here the CDR3 DNA reads TGTGCCAGCAGTTACCCCACTAGCGGGGGGGCCCCTAGCACAGATACGCAGTATTTT. Translating gives CASSYPTSGGAPSTDTQYF.

The rearrangement uses TRBV14 and TRBJ1-1; D is perhaps TRBD1 (5 bases). The CDR3 is 13 residues long. The V end lost 4 bases, the J end lost 4 bases, and 10 bases lay between the germline ends. Germline V gene lookup returns CDR1 SGHDN and CDR2 FVKESK. DNA of the CDR3: TGTGCCAGCAGCCTTGGGGCGAGCACTGAAGCTTTCTTT. This translates into CASSLGASTEAFF.

V usage is TRBV5-4 and J usage is TRBJ2-6, with 8 bases aligning to TRBD1. This CDR3 spans 20 amino acids. With V trimmed by 1 base and J by 0 bases, 12 bases remained unmatched. Looked up from germline, CDR1 is SGHNT and CDR2 is YYREEE (reference sequence). For the CDR3, the DNA is TGTGCCAGCAGCTTGTTTCGACCCGGGACAGGAGGCTCTGGGGCCAACGTCCTGACTTTC. Its protein is CASSLFRPGTGGSGANVLTF.

The chain combines TRBV7-8 with TRBJ2-7; D possibly uses TRBD1 or TRBD2 (7 bases each). The CDR3 runs 14 residues. V lost 0 bases to trimming and J lost 7 bases, with 13 bases between them. Germline-derived CDR1 and CDR2 are SGHVS and FQNEAQ. CDR3 in amino acids: CASSLAPQGGEQYF. The CDR3 nucleotides read TGTGCCAGCAGCTTAGCCCCGCAGGGGGGGGAGCAGTACTTC.